The clone carrying this T cell receptor beta chain has just a few counts. This record comes from a study of T-cell memory formation after mild COVID-19. MiXCR, applied by TCRdb to the 5' RACE reads, yields one record per CDR3 protein. The table includes 350,000 to 500,000 distinct CDR3 sequences, under 20% detected once. The CDR3 has 14 amino acids. Germline loops: CDR1 SEHNR, CDR2 FQNEAQ (reference sequence). Trimming stripped 5 bases from V and 7 bases from J, with 17 bases between. The chain recombines TRBV7-9 with TRBJ2-5, with a tentative D call TRBD2 (5 bases). The receptor was derived from a man aged 18 to 29 who had mild COVID-19 (a few samples of this study predate the infection). Cell type and time point are not known. Sequenced: PBMCs or a T cell subset sorted from them (not recorded which). CDR3 loop: CASSPGMGAGTQYF. CDR3 coding DNA: TGTGCCAGCAGCCCGGGGATGGGTGCAGGGACCCAGTACTTC.